The 18 T cell receptor beta chains reported below all come from one sample, sequenced in a study of blood T cell repertoires in COVID-19. The method was immunoSEQ multiplex PCR; TCRdb's version includes in-frame clones alone and lacks a portion of them. The sample has some 98,000 clones; roughly 80% are singletons. Sequencing was performed on peripheral blood. The receptors originated from a man aged 70-80 years with active or convalescent COVID-19.

This rearrangement joins TRBV6-5 to TRBJ2-5; D perhaps matches TRBD1 (6 bases). This CDR3 region has 15 residues. V gave up 0 bases and J gave up 1 base, with 9 bases separating them. Germline V gene lookup returns CDR1 MNHEY and CDR2 SVGAGI. This CDR3 reads CASSYSTGRQETQYF. CDR3 coding DNA: TGTGCCAGCAGTTACTCGACAGGACGCCAAGAGACCCAGTACTTC.

The chain recombines TRBV5-1 with TRBJ2-7, with D possibly matching TRBD2 (5 bases). V was cut by 4 bases and J by 4 bases, with 18 bases left in between. CDR1 and CDR2 (germline): SGHRS, YFSETQ. The CDR3 covers 15 residues. CDR3 coding DNA: TGCGCCAGCAGCCCACTTCCCTGGGGAGAATACGAGCAGTACTTC. Translation: CASSPLPWGEYEQYF.

The chain recombines TRBV5-6 with TRBJ2-7; D possibly corresponds to TRBD1 (6 bases). The CDR3 is 13 residues long. The germline V gene encodes CDR1 SGHDT and CDR2 YYEEEE. Deletions cut 5 bases from V and 1 base from J, with 10 bases between. CDR3 bases: TGTGCCAGCAGTTCCGGACAGTCCTACGAGCAGTACTTC. Amino acid sequence: CASSSGQSYEQYF.

The V and J genes are TRBV5-4 and TRBJ2-3; the D gene is possibly TRBD1 (5 bases). V dropped 4 bases and J dropped 3 bases, with 6 bases sitting between them. Germline CDR1 is SGHNT and CDR2 is YYREEE (reference sequence). There are 12 residues in the CDR3. In DNA form, the CDR3 reads TGTGCCAGCAGCCGACAGACAGATACGCAGTATTTT. Protein product: CASSRQTDTQYF.

This clone was detected once. The J gene is TRBJ2-3, the V gene TRBV7-3, with 9 nucleotides matching TRBD2. The CDR3 has 16 residues. Losses at the gene ends were 5 bases for V and 3 bases for J; bases not matched to a gene: 9. From germline, CDR1 is SGHTA and CDR2 FQGTGA. Here the CDR3 reads CASSPLRGGLTDTQYF. The CDR3 region has the DNA TGTGCCAGCAGCCCTCTGCGGGGGGGCTTGACAGATACGCAGTATTTT.

The rearrangement links TRBV13 to TRBJ2-2; perhaps TRBD2 as D (6 bases). Germline V lookup: CDR1 PRHDT, CDR2 FYEKMQ (reference sequence). The CDR3 has 12 residues. V was clipped by 5 bases and J by 6 bases, with 7 bases between them. The CDR3 DNA is TGTGCCAGCAGCCGGGGGTCCGGGGAGCTGTTTTTT. It codes for CASSRGSGELFF.

This clone was detected only a few times. V usage is TRBV11-3 and J usage is TRBJ2-2, with D tentatively TRBD1 (6 bases). Trimming cost V 2 bases and J 4 bases, with 8 bases left between them. This CDR3 has 14 residues. From germline, CDR1 is SGHNT and CDR2 YENEEA. CDR3 region: CASSLRDTTGELFF. The CDR3 DNA follows: TGTGCCAGCAGCTTAAGGGACACCACCGGGGAGCTGTTTTTT.

The chain has TRBV6-5 and TRBJ2-1; a weak D match, TRBD2 (5 bases). Trimming removed 7 bases from V and 4 bases from J, with 8 bases in between. The CDR3 is 12 amino acids. Germline V CDR1 and CDR2: MNHEY, SVGAGI. The CDR3 DNA reads TGTGCCAGCACCACGGGATACAATGAGCAGTTCTTC. Residues: CASTTGYNEQFF.

This rearrangement joins TRBV19 to TRBJ2-5, with a weak D call TRBD1 (5 bases). V was clipped by 5 bases and J by 5 bases, with 12 bases between them. The CDR3 is 13 residues long. Germline loops: CDR1 LNHDA, CDR2 SQIVND (reference sequence). In DNA, the CDR3 is TGTGCCAGTAGTGGCGCCAAGGGGGAGACCCAGTACTTC. Protein sequence: CASSGAKGETQYF.

Of note for this clone: Additional DNA sequences in this sample encode the identical CDR3. This chain uses TRBV25-1 with TRBJ1-1; D uncertain. The CDR3 loop spans 11 amino acids. The ends were cut back, 8 bases at V and 8 bases at J, with 12 bases in the middle. The germline CDR1 and CDR2 sequences are MGHDK and SYGVNS. The CDR3 sequence is CASSRQGEAFF. The CDR3 coding sequence is TGTGCCAGCTCCCGACAAGGAGAAGCTTTCTTT. Full variable domain (outside the CDR3, taken from reference TRBV25-1 and TRBJ1-1): EADIYQTPRYLVIGTGKKITLECSQTMGHDKMYWYQQDPGMELHLIHYSYGVNSTEKGDLSSESTVSRIRTEHFPLTLESARPSHTSQYLCASSRQGEAFFGQGTRLTVV.

The table lists this clone with a count of one. The V and J genes are TRBV4-1 and TRBJ2-2, with TRBD1 as a possible D gene (6 bases). The germline V gene has CDR1 MGHRA and CDR2 YSYEKL. The CDR3 is made up of 17 amino acids. With 2 bases removed from V and 0 bases from J, the gap between germline ends came to 13 bases. CDR3 protein: CASSQFTGTTNTGELFF. The CDR3 region has the DNA TGCGCCAGCAGCCAATTTACCGGGACAACGAACACCGGGGAGCTGTTTTTT.

Concerning this clone itself: The DNA is left out, because the CDR3 cannot be placed on it with certainty; the CDR3 is given as TCRdb lists it. The V call is TRBV30, the J call TRBJ2-6; the tabulated D call, TRBD1, remains unverified against the DNA. The CDR3 is 14 residues long, ends included. The germline CDR1 and CDR2 sequences are GTSNPN and SVGIG (reference sequence). CDR3 protein: CAWRWGSGANVLTF.

The CDR3 region is CASSLAYGANVLTF. CDR3 nucleotides: TGTGCCAGCAGCCTGGCTTATGGGGCCAACGTCCTGACTTTC. The chain employs TRBV7-2 and TRBJ2-6; D not resolved. This CDR3 is 14 amino acids long. Deletions cut 5 bases from V and 3 bases from J, with 8 bases between. The germline V gene has CDR1 SGHTA and CDR2 FQGNSA.

The chain has TRBV7-9 and TRBJ1-1; D is perhaps TRBD1 (6 bases). Per germline, CDR1 SEHNR and CDR2 FQNEAQ (reference sequence). The CDR3 consists of 14 residues. V was clipped by 5 bases and J by 0 bases, with 10 bases between them. As DNA, the CDR3 is TGTGCCAGCAGCATGGCAGGGGTGAACACTGAAGCTTTCTTT. Encoded protein: CASSMAGVNTEAFF.

The J gene is TRBJ2-2, the V gene TRBV5-6, with a weak D call TRBD1 (5 bases). V was cut by 4 bases and J by 6 bases, with 13 bases left in between. The germline V gene has CDR1 SGHDT and CDR2 YYEEEE. This CDR3 contains 14 residues. The DNA of the CDR3 is TGTGCCAGCAGCCTGATAGGGGTGTCCGGGGAGCTGTTTTTT. Protein sequence: CASSLIGVSGELFF.

This chain links TRBV7-2 with TRBJ1-5, with D hard to call. Germline-derived CDR1 and CDR2 are SGHTA and FQGNSA. The length of the CDR3 is 13 residues. V lost 1 base to trimming and J lost 7 bases, with 8 bases between them. Here the CDR3 DNA reads TGTGCCAGCAGCTTAGAGTCCGGGCAGCCCCAGCATTTT. Protein product: CASSLESGQPQHF.

This clone was seen more than once but under ten times. The CDR3 protein is CASGALPTGGAETQYF. CDR3 DNA: TGTGCCAGCGGAGCCCTCCCCACCGGGGGGGCGGAGACCCAGTACTTC. This chain connects TRBV7-8 to TRBJ2-5; 8 nucleotides align to TRBD2. Trimming at V came to 8 bases and at J to 5 bases, leaving 16 bases not matched to a gene. The CDR3 consists of 16 residues. The germline V gene encodes CDR1 SGHVS and CDR2 FQNEAQ.

The chain is built from TRBV9 and TRBJ2-7; TRBD2 agrees at 12 bases. V trimming: 4 bases; J trimming: 0 bases; junction bases outside the gene matches: 5. Looked up from germline, CDR1 is SGDLS and CDR2 is YYNGEE. This CDR3 has 16 residues. CDR3 in DNA: TGTGCCAGCAGCCCAAGACTAGCGGGGGCCTCCTACGAGCAGTACTTC. Its protein is CASSPRLAGASYEQYF.